This T cell receptor beta chain stems from a study of cytomegalovirus exposure and HLA in healthy donors. Points from the study as a whole: Most TCR beta V segments were productive about 90% or about 30% of the time in an earlier analysis. Apart from CMV serostatus, no immune exposure information was available. For presence/absence analyses, sequencing depth was assumed to be roughly uniform across donors.

In the case of this clone: The antigen is unknown.

The study ran its PCR with 60 Vbeta and 13 Jbeta primers. The protocol was immunoSEQ multiplex PCR, while the TCRdb copy is restricted to in-frame clones and leaves out a portion. The table shows under 250,000 clones, with 76% occurring only once. Trimming stripped 4 bases from V and 1 base from J, with 14 bases between. Per germline, CDR1 LNHDA and CDR2 SQIVND (reference sequence). The CDR3 totals 15 residues. This sequence originates from a man between 18 and 29 years old in good health and CMV-seronegative. The V call is TRBV19, the J call TRBJ2-7, with TRBD2 as a possible D gene (6 bases). The source material was PBMCs. In DNA form, the CDR3 reads TGTGCCAGTAGTAACGCGCCGGGAGTGTCCTACGAGCAGTACTTC. As protein: CASSNAPGVSYEQYF.